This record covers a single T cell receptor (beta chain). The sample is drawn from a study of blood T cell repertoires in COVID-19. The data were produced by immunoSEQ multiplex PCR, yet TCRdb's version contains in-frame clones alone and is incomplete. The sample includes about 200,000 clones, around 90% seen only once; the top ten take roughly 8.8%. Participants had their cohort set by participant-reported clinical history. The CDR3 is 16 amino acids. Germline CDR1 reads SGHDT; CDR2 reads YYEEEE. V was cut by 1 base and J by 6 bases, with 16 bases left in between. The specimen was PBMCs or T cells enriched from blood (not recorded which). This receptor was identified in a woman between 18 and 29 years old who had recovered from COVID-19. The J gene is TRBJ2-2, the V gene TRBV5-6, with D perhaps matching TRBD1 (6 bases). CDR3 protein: CASSLLRGMGSGELFF. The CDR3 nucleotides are TGTGCCAGCAGCTTGCTCAGGGGCATGGGATCCGGGGAGCTGTTTTTT.